This T cell receptor beta chain was retrieved from a study of cytomegalovirus exposure and HLA in healthy donors. Background on the study: Earlier, fewer than 130 million unique TCR beta sequences were recovered from approximately 180 million T cells by an analysis. Overall study findings and caveats: It emerged from a later analysis that several of the most significant clusters appeared to be linked to common viral pathogens. The availability of immune exposure information extended only to CMV serostatus. Cytomegalovirus-associated status was assigned to 164 TCR beta chains.

PCR amplification relied on 60 Vbeta primers (plus 13 Jbeta primers). The method was immunoSEQ multiplex PCR; TCRdb's version includes in-frame clones alone and lacks a portion of them. The sample yields some 97,000 clones, 79% seen once. A note on this clone: No antigen is known for it.

Germline CDR1 and CDR2: LGHNA and YSLEER. V shed 1 base and J shed 6 bases, with 14 bases lying between them. The CDR3 sequence is 15 residues long. The TCR was taken from a female donor in good health and CMV-seropositive. The chain links TRBV4-3 to TRBJ2-3; perhaps TRBD1 as D (6 bases). The sample was PBMCs. For the CDR3, the DNA is TGCGCCAGCAGCCAAGGGGGACAAGCCAGGGATACGCAGTATTTT. This sequence encodes CASSQGGQARDTQYF.